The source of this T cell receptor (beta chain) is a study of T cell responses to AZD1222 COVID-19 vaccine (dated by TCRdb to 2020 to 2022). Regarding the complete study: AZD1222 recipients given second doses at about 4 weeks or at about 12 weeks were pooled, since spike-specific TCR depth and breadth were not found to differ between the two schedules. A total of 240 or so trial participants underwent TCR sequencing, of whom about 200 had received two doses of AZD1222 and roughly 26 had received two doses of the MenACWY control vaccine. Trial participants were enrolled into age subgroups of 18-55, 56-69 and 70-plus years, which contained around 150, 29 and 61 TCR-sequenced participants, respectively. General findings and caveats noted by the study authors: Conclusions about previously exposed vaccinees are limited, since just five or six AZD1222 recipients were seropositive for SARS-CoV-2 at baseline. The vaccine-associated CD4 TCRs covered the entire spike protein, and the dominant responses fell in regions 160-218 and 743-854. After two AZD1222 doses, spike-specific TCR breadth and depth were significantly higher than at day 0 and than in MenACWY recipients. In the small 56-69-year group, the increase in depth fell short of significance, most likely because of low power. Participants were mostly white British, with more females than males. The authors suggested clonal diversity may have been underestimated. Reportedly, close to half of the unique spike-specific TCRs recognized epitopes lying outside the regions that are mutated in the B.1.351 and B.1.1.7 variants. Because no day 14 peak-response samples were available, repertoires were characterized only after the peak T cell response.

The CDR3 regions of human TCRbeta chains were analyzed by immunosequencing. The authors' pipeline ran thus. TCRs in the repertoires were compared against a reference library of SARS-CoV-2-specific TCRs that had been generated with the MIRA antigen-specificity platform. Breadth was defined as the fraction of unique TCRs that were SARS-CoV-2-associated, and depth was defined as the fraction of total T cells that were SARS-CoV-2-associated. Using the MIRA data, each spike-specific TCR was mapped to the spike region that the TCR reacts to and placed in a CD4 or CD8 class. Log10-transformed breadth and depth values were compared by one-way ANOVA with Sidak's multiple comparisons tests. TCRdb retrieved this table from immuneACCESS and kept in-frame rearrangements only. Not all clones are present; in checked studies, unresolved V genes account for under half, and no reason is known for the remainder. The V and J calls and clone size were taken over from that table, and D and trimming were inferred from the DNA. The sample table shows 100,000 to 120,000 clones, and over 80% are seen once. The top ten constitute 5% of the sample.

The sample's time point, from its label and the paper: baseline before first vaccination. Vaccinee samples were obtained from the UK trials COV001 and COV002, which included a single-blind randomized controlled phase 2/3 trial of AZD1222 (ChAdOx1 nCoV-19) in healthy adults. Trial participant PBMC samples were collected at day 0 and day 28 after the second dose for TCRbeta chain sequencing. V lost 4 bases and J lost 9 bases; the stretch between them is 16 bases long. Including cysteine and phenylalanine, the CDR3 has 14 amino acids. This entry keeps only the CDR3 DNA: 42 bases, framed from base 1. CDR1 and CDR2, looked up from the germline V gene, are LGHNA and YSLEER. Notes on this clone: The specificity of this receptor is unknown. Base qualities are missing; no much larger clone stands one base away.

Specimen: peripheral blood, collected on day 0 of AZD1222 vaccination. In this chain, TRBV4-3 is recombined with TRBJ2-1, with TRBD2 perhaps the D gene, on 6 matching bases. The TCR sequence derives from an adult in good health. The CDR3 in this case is CASSRAGGLGEQFF. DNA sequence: TGCGCCAGCAGCCGCGCTGGGGGGTTAGGTGAGCAGTTCTTC.